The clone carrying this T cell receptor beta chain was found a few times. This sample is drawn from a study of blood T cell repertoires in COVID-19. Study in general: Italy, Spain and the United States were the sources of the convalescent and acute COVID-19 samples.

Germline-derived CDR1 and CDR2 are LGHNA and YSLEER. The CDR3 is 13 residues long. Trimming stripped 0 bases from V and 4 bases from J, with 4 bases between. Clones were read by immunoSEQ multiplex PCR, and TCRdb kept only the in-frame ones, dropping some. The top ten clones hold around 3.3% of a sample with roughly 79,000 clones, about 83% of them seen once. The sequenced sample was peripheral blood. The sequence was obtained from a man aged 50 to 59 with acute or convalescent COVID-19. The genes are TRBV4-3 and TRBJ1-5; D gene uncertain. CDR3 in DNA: TGCGCCAGCAGCCAAGACCCGAATCAGCCCCAGCATTTT. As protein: CASSQDPNQPQHF.